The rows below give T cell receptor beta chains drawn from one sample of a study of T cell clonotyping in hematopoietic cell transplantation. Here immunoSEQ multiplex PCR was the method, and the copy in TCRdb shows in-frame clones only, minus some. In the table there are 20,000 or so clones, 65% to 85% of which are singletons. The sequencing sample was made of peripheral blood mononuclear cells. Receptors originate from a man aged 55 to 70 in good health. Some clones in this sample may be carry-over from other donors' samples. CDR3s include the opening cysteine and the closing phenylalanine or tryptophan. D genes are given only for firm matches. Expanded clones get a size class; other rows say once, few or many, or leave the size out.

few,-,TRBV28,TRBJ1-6,CASSFGRAPPNSPLHF,TGTGCCAGCAGTTTCGGCAGGGCCCCACCTAATTCACCCCTCCACTTT
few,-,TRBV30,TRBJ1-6,CAWGSIGNSPLHF,TGTGCCTGGGGTTCCATAGGAAATTCACCCCTCCACTTT
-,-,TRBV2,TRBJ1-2,CASSEVWGNYGYTF,TGTGCCAGCAGTGAAGTATGGGGGAACTATGGCTACACCTTC
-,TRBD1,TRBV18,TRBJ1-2,CASSPSGGAYGYTF,TGTGCCAGCTCACCCTCAGGGGGCGCTTATGGCTACACCTTC
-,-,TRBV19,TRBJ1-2,CASSIFVNYGYTF,TGTGCCAGTAGTATCTTCGTCAACTATGGCTACACCTTC
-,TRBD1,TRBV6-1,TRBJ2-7,CASSENDRGLYEQYF,TGTGCCAGCAGCGAAAACGACAGGGGGCTGTACGAGCAGTACTTC
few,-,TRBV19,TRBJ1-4,CASSIDPPDGKEKLFF,TGTGCCAGTAGTATCGACCCGCCGGACGGAAAGGAAAAACTGTTTTTT
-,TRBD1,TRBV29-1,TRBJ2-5,CSVPRGQETQYF,TGCAGCGTGCCCAGGGGGCAGGAGACCCAGTACTTC
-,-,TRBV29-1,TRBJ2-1,CSGAEQGRNEQFF,TGCAGCGGGGCGGAGCAGGGTAGGAATGAGCAGTTCTTC
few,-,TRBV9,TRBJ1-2,CASSVDLLGGRYTF,TGTGCCAGCAGCGTAGATCTGCTTGGGGGTCGGTACACCTTC
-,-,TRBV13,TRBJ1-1,CASSLRSNKQNTEAFF,TGTGCCAGCAGCTTACGCTCCAACAAACAGAACACTGAAGCTTTCTTT
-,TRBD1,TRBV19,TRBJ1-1,CASSTTSQGFSEAFF,TGTGCCAGTAGTACGACATCACAGGGGTTTTCTGAAGCTTTCTTT
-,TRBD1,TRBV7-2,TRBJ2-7,CASTLGQGAYEQYF,TGTGCCAGCACCTTGGGACAGGGTGCCTACGAGCAGTACTTC